This T cell receptor beta chain is drawn from a study of blood T cell repertoires in COVID-19 (dated by TCRdb to the early 2020s). About the full investigation: Samples covering the acute and convalescent phases of COVID-19 were provided by collaborators in the United States, Italy and Spain. The prospective study material was composed of cDNA or gDNA derived from T cells, B-cell-depleted T cells, or PBMCs. Subjects who had been exposed to COVID-19, were actively infected with it, or had recovered from it provided the deeply sampled blood TCRbeta repertoires that made up the dataset. A freely available public database, intended as a resource for researchers studying the immune response to SARS-CoV-2, is where the repertoires were released. The samples were drawn from the first 160 participants of the ongoing ImmuneRACE study and from under 1,500 subjects provided by 6 global collaborators. Sample metadata almost always included a de-identified subject ID, COVID-19 status, age in years and sex. Where available, HLA class I and class II types were obtained from metadata supplied by the sample provider rather than from assay-based typing.

In its sample, this clone was seen a few times. The antigen it binds to is not known. No much larger clone is present one base from it, and per-base qualities are unavailable. Whole blood was collected in K2EDTA tubes by collaborating institutions according to the institutions' own protocols. For TCRbeta analysis, collaborator samples were shipped as frozen whole blood, as isolated PBMCs, or as DNA extracted from either sample type. Sequences MNHNS (CDR1) and SASEGT (CDR2) are obtained from the germline V gene. Trimmed from V: 2 bases; trimmed from J: 7 bases; junction bases lacking a gene match: 5. The CDR3 contains 15 residues, cysteine and phenylalanine counted. CDR3 DNA is the only sequence kept; it has 45 bases, read in frame from the first base. The immunoSEQ Assay, a bias-controlled multiplex PCR, was used to amplify TCRbeta CDR3 regions from genomic DNA. Per the original workflow: The number of nucleated cells in each sample was estimated by amplification of reference gene primers within the assay. Sequence reads were collapsed and filtered to measure the absolute abundance of every unique TCRbeta CDR3 rearrangement. Productive Simpson clonality was computed per sample as the square root of Simpson's diversity index over productive rearrangements. Sourced from immuneACCESS, this table was stored by TCRdb with only in-frame sequences that have V and J called. A share of the clones is absent; for the studies checked, an unresolved V gene accounts for under half, and the remainder has no known explanation. The DNA was the basis for D and trimming; V, J and clone size are from that table. The sample table contains 140,000 to 150,000 clones; only one count was recorded for 79% of them. 7% to 9% of the sample comes from the top ten.

The study at large found these results: The quantity of clinical and demographic metadata differed by source and by participant and was supplied without curation.

The sequenced sample was peripheral blood. The chain was built from TRBV6-1 and TRBJ1-6, with 7 bases in between that match TRBD1. The clonotype originates from a man between 50 and 59 years old with active or convalescent COVID-19. The CDR3 reads as follows: CASSERAGGNSPLHF. The nucleotides read TGTGCCAGCAGTGAACGGGCAGGGGGAAATTCACCCCTCCACTTT.